This is a list of T cell receptor beta chains from one sample in a study of blood T cell repertoires in COVID-19. Repertoires were generated with immunoSEQ multiplex PCR, while TCRdb's copy carries only in-frame clones and drops some. The sample contains about 130,000 clones, roughly 80% of which appear only once. Material: peripheral blood. These receptors were taken from a woman aged 70-85 years with COVID-19, enrolled during active disease. Both conserved end residues are part of each CDR3. D genes are given only for firm matches. Not every row has a clone size; where given, it reads once, few, many or a size class.

NA,TRBV5-8,NA,TRBJ1-4,TGTGCCAGCAGCCAATACTCGGGGGGTTCCAATGAAAAACTGTTTTTT,CASSQYSGGSNEKLFF
NA,TRBV2,NA,TRBJ1-5,TGTGCCAGCAGTGTCTCCCGACTTAGCAATCAGCCCCAGCATTTT,CASSVSRLSNQPQHF
NA,TRBV5-6,few,TRBJ2-1,TGTGCCAGCAGCCCCAGGGCGGGGGCCCGGGCTGAGCAGTTCTTC,CASSPRAGARAEQFF
TRBD1,TRBV11-3,NA,TRBJ1-4,TGTGCCAGCAGCACATGGGACAGGGGATACGAAAAACTGTTTTTT,CASSTWDRGYEKLFF
NA,TRBV27,NA,TRBJ2-7,TGTGCCAGCAGTTTTAAGCCGACTCGCTCCTACGAGCAGTACTTC,CASSFKPTRSYEQYF
TRBD2,TRBV4-1,NA,TRBJ2-1,TGCGCCAGCAGCCTAAGAGCGGGGGGAAGCTCCTACAATGAGCAGTTCTTC,CASSLRAGGSSYNEQFF
TRBD1,TRBV7-3,once,TRBJ2-3,TGTGCCAGCAGCACCCTGGGACAGGGGTCCACAGATACGCAGTATTTT,CASSTLGQGSTDTQYF
TRBD1,TRBV7-7,NA,TRBJ2-3,TGTGCCAGCAGCCCGGGACAGGGGATCAGAGATACGCAGTATTTT,CASSPGQGIRDTQYF
NA,TRBV6-5,NA,TRBJ2-5,TGTGCCAGCCGGCTGGGCACACACCAAGAGACCCAGTACTTC,CASRLGTHQETQYF
TRBD2,TRBV5-1,NA,TRBJ2-2,TGCGCCAGCAGAGAAATCGGGGGAGGGACCGGGGAGCTGTTTTTT,CASREIGGGTGELFF
NA,TRBV11-2,NA,TRBJ1-6,TGTGCCAGCAGCTCCACAGGGCCAGGATCACCCCTCCACTTT,CASSSTGPGSPLHF
TRBD1,TRBV19,NA,TRBJ1-6,TGTGCCAGTAGTATAGCCTCCCTGACAGGGGCCAATTCACCCCTCCACTTT,CASSIASLTGANSPLHF
TRBD2,TRBV9,NA,TRBJ2-5,TGTGCCAGCGCGGGAGGGTTTGGGGAGACCCAGTACTTC,CASAGGFGETQYF
TRBD2,TRBV11-2,NA,TRBJ2-7,TGTGCCAGCAGCTTAGATCTCGCTAGCGGGGGTGGCGAGCAGTACTTC,CASSLDLASGGGEQYF
NA,TRBV7-2,NA,TRBJ1-2,TGTGCCAGCAGCCATTACCAGGGGGGCTACACCTTC,CASSHYQGGYTF
NA,TRBV6-5,NA,TRBJ1-5,TGTGCCAGCAGCATAAACCAGGGAGGAGGTCAGCCCCAGCATTTT,CASSINQGGGQPQHF
TRBD1,TRBV19,NA,TRBJ1-3,TGTGCCAGTAGTATAGGGACAGGCTCTGGAAACACCATATATTTT,CASSIGTGSGNTIYF
TRBD1,TRBV7-9,NA,TRBJ1-6,TGTGCCAGCAGCGCCGAGTTCGGGACAGGGGATTCACCCCTCCACTTT,CASSAEFGTGDSPLHF
TRBD1,TRBV28,NA,TRBJ1-1,TGTGCCATTCGGACAGGGGACATGAACACTGAAGCTTTCTTT,CAIRTGDMNTEAFF
TRBD1,TRBV4-3,NA,TRBJ2-2,TGCGCCAGCAGCCAAGATCCTCGGGGGACAGGGGGCGGCGGGGAGCTGTTTTTT,CASSQDPRGTGGGGELFF
NA,TRBV6-2/TRBV6-3,NA,TRBJ2-6,TGTGCCAGCAGCCCATCCACTCAATCTGGGGCCAACGTCCTGACTTTC,CASSPSTQSGANVLTF
NA,TRBV2,NA,TRBJ2-3,TGTGCCAGCATGGCCCCTGGAGGCGAAGCGGATACGCAGTATTTT,CASMAPGGEADTQYF
TRBD1,TRBV5-1,NA,TRBJ2-5,TGCGCCAGCAGCAGGACAGGGTTAGAGACCCAGTACTTC,CASSRTGLETQYF
TRBD2,TRBV15,NA,TRBJ2-3,TGTGCCACCAGCAGAGATCGGTATGGCGGGGGGGCCGGAGATACGCAGTATTTT,CATSRDRYGGGAGDTQYF
TRBD1,TRBV25-1,NA,TRBJ1-2,TGTGCCAGCAGTGCGGGGACAGGGAATGGCTACACCTTC,CASSAGTGNGYTF
TRBD1,TRBV7-2,few,TRBJ1-3,TGTGCCAGCAGCCCAACAGGGGCTGGAAACACCATATATTTT,CASSPTGAGNTIYF
NA,TRBV9,NA,TRBJ1-2,TGTGCCAGCAGCGGACCAGGGACTAGGGGCTACACCTTC,CASSGPGTRGYTF
NA,TRBV24-1,NA,TRBJ1-5,TGTGCCACCGGAGGGTCAGGGTTAAACAATCAGCCCCAGCATTTT,CATGGSGLNNQPQHF
TRBD1,TRBV7-8,NA,TRBJ1-4,TGTGCCAGCAGCTCCCTAATGGGCGGACAGGGCGAAAAACTGTTTTTT,CASSSLMGGQGEKLFF
NA,TRBV24-1,NA,TRBJ2-2,TGTGCCACCACTGACAGCGGGGAGCTGTTTTTT,CATTDSGELFF
NA,TRBV5-4,NA,TRBJ2-2,TGTGCCAGCAGCTTGGGGAACCGGGGCACCGGGGAGCTGTTTTTT,CASSLGNRGTGELFF
NA,TRBV19,NA,TRBJ1-5,TGTGCCAGTAGTCAGTACAATAATCAGCCCCAGCATTTT,CASSQYNNQPQHF
NA,TRBV12-3/TRBV12-4,NA,TRBJ2-7,TGTGCCAGCAGCACCGGGGTAGCGGAGCAGTACTTC,CASSTGVAEQYF
TRBD1,TRBV30,NA,TRBJ1-3,TGTGCCTGGAATCACCGGACAGGGGGAACTGGAAACACCATATATTTT,CAWNHRTGGTGNTIYF
NA,TRBV24-1,NA,TRBJ1-2,TGTGCCACCCAGGCCGCGGGGGCGGGAGGCTACACCTTC,CATQAAGAGGYTF
NA,TRBV2,few,TRBJ1-2,TGTGCCAGCAGTGAAACGGCGGCGTATGGCTACACCTTC,CASSETAAYGYTF
TRBD1,TRBV28,NA,TRBJ2-7,TGTGCCAGCAGAACGGGACAGTCGTCCTACGAGCAGTACTTC,CASRTGQSSYEQYF
TRBD1,TRBV15,NA,TRBJ1-2,TGTGCCACCTCCGGGACAGTCACTTCTAACTATGGCTACACCTTC,CATSGTVTSNYGYTF
NA,TRBV7-5,NA,TRBJ1-4,TGTGCCAGAATCGAATTGGACAGGGTGATTAAACTGTTTTTT,CARIELDRVIKLFF
NA,TRBV19,NA,TRBJ1-5,TGTGCCAGTAGTATTCGGGGATTTGGGCAGCCCCAGCATTTT,CASSIRGFGQPQHF
NA,TRBV12-2,NA,TRBJ2-7,TGTGCAAGTCGCTTCCTCCTCCGGGGGGGGGCGTCCTACGAGCAGTACTTC,CASRFLLRGGASYEQYF
NA,TRBV2,NA,TRBJ1-5,TGTGCCAGCAGTGGGGCTCCGGGCAATCAGCCCCAGCATTTT,CASSGAPGNQPQHF
NA,TRBV29-1,NA,TRBJ1-2,TGCAGCGTGGCCCGGGATCAACGGGATGGCTACACCTTC,CSVARDQRDGYTF
NA,TRBV4-2,NA,TRBJ1-1,TGTGCCAGCAGCCAAGTGGACAGAGAGGGCACTGAAGCTTTCTTT,CASSQVDREGTEAFF
NA,TRBV5-1,NA,TRBJ1-2,TGCGCCAGCAGCTTGGCCAGTCGTGGCTACACCTTC,CASSLASRGYTF
TRBD1,TRBV4-1,NA,TRBJ2-2,TGCGCCAGCAGCCAATTGTCGGACAGGGCCTCCGGGGAGCTGTTTTTT,CASSQLSDRASGELFF
TRBD1,TRBV5-4,NA,TRBJ2-2,TGTGCCAGCAGCTCTACAGGGGCGAACACCGGGGAGCTGTTTTTT,CASSSTGANTGELFF
NA,TRBV6-2/TRBV6-3,NA,TRBJ1-5,TGTGCCAGCAGTTCGCCCAAGTCGGATCAGCCCCAGCATTTT,CASSSPKSDQPQHF
NA,TRBV11-2,NA,TRBJ1-4,TGTGCCAGCAGCTTAACGACAGCTAATGAAAAACTGTTTTTT,CASSLTTANEKLFF
NA,TRBV3-1/TRBV3-2,NA,TRBJ2-7,TGTGCCAGCAGCCTGAACCACCCACGGGGAGCCTACGAGCAGTACTTC,CASSLNHPRGAYEQYF
TRBD1,TRBV3-1/TRBV3-2,NA,TRBJ1-2,TGTGCCAGCAGCCAAGTGCAGGACAGGAGCTATGGCTACACCTTC,CASSQVQDRSYGYTF
TRBD1,TRBV5-6,few,TRBJ1-5,TGTGCCAGCAGCAGCACCGGGACAGGGGGCGCGGAGCCCCAGCATTTT,CASSSTGTGGAEPQHF
TRBD1,TRBV28,NA,TRBJ1-1,TGTGCCAGCAGTCCATCATTTGGACAGGGGGCTGAAGCTTTCTTT,CASSPSFGQGAEAFF
TRBD1,TRBV2,NA,TRBJ2-7,TGTGCCACCAAGGGACAGATCGACGAGCAGTACTTC,CATKGQIDEQYF
NA,TRBV7-9,NA,TRBJ2-7,TGTGCCAGCAGCTTAGATCGCGAGCAGTACTTC,CASSLDREQYF
TRBD1,TRBV5-6,once,TRBJ1-1,TGTGCCAGCAGCTCGATGACAGGGGACGAGGGCACTGAAGCTTTCTTT,CASSSMTGDEGTEAFF
NA,TRBV18,NA,TRBJ2-7,TGTGCCAGCTCACCAAGCGGTAGCTCCTACGAGCAGTACTTC,CASSPSGSSYEQYF
NA,TRBV5-1,NA,TRBJ1-4,TGCGCCAGCAGCCTGCAGGGTGGGACTACTAATGAAAAACTGTTTTTT,CASSLQGGTTNEKLFF
TRBD1,TRBV4-2,NA,TRBJ1-2,TGTGCCAGCAGCCAAGCCCCTGACAGGGAATCGCTCGGCTACACCTTC,CASSQAPDRESLGYTF
TRBD2,TRBV18,NA,TRBJ2-5,TGTGCCAGCTCACCGCGGCTAGCGGGGGCCCAAGAGACCCAGTACTTC,CASSPRLAGAQETQYF